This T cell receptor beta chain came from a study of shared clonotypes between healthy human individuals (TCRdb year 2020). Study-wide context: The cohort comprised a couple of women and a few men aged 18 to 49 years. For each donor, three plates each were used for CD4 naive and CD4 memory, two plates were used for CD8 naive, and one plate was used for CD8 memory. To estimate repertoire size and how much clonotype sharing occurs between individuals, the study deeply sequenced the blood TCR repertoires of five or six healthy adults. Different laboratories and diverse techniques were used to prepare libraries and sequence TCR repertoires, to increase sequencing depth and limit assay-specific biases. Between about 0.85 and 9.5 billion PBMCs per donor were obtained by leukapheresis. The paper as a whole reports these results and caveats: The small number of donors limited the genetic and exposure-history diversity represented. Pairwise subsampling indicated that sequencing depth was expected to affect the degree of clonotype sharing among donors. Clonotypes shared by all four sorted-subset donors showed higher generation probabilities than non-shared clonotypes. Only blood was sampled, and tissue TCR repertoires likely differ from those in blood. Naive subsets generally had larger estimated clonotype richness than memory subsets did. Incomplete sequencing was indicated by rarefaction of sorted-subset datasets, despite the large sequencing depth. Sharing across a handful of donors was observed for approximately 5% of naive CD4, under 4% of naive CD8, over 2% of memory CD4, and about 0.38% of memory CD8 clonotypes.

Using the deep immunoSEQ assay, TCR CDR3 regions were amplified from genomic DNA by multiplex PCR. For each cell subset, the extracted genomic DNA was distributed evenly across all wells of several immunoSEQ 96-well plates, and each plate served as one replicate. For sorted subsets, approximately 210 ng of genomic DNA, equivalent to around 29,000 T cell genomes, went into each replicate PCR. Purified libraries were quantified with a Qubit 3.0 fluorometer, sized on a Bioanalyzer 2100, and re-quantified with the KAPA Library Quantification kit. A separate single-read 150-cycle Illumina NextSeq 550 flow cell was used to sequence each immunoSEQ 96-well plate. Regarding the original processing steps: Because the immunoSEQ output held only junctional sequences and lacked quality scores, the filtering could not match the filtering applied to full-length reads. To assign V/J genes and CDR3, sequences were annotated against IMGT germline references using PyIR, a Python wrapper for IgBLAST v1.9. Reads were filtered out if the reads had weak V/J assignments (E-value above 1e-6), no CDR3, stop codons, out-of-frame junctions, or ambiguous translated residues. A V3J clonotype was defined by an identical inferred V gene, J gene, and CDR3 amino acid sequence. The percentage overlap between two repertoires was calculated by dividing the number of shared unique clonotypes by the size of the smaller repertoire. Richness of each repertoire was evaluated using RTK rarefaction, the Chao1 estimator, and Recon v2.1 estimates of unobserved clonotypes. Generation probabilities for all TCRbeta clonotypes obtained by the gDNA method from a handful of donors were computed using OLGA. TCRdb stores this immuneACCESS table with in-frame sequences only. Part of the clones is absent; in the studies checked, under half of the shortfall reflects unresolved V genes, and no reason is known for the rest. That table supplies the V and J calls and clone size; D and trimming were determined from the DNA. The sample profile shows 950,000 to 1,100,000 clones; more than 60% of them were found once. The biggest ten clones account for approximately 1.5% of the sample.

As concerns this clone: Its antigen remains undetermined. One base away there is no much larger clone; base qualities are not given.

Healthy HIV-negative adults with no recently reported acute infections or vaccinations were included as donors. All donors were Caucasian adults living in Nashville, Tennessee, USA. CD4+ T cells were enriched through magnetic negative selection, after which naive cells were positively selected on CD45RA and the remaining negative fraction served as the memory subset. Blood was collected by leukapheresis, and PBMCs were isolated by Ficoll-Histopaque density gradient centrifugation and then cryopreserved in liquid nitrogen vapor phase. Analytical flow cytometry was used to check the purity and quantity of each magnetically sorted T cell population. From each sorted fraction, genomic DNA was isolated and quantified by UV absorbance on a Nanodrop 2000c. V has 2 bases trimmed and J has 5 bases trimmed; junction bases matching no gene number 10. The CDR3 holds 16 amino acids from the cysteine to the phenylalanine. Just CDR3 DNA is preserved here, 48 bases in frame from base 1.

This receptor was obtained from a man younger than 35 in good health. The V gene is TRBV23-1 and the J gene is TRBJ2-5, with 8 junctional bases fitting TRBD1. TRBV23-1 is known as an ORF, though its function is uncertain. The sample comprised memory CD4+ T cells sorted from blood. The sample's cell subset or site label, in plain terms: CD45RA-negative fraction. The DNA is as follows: TGCGCCAGCAGTCAAATTAGGGAGGACAGGGCGGAGACCCAGTACTTC. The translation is CASSQIREDRAETQYF.